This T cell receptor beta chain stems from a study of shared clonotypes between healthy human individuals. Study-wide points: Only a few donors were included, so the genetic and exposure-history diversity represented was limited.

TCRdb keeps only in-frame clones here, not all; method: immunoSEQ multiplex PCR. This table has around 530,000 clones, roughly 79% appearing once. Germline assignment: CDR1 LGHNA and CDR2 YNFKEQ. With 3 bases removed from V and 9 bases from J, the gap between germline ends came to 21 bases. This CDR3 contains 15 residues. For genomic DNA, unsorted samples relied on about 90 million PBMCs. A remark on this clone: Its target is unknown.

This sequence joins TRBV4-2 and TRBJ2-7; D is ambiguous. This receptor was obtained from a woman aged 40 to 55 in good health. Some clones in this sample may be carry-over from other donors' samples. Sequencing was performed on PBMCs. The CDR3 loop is CASSQPVANLAAQYF. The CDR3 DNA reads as TGTGCCAGCAGCCAGCCGGTAGCTAACCTCGCGGCGCAGTACTTC.